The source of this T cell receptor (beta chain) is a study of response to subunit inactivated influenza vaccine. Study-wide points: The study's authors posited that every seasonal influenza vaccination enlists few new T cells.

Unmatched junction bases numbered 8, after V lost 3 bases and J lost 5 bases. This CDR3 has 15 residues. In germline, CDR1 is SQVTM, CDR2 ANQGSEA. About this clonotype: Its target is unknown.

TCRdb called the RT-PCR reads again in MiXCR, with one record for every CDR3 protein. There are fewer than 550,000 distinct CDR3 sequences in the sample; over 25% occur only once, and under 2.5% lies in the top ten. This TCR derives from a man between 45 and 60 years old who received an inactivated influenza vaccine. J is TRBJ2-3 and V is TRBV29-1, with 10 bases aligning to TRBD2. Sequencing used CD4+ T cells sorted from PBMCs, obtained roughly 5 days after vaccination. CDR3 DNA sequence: TGCAGCGTTGAGGAAAGCGGGAGGGCCGTAGATACGCAGTATTTT. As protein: CSVEESGRAVDTQYF.